This passage covers 18 T cell receptor beta chains from one sample sequenced in a study of response to subunit inactivated influenza vaccine. TCRdb called the RT-PCR reads again in MiXCR, with one record for every CDR3 protein. Found here are around 480,000 distinct CDR3 sequences, about a tenth of them singletons; the top ten hold 9.5% to 15%. Sample: PBMCs from blood, taken more than 35 days after vaccination. These TCRs come from a man aged 45-60 years who received an inactivated influenza vaccine.

The rearrangement joins TRBV7-2 to TRBJ2-7; TRBD2 might be the D (6 bases). The CDR3 runs to 14 residues. Trimming removed 2 bases from V and 2 bases from J, with 10 bases in between. Germline assignment: CDR1 SGHTA and CDR2 FQGNSA. The CDR3 region has the DNA TGTGCCAGCAGCTTACAAACGGGAGCCTACGAGCAGTACTTC. Translation gives CASSLQTGAYEQYF.

The chain joins TRBV7-2 to TRBJ2-7; 8 nucleotides agree with TRBD1. The CDR3 runs 14 residues. Germline CDR1 reads SGHTA; CDR2 reads FQGNSA. Trimming removed 5 bases from V and 5 bases from J; junction bases left unmatched: 8. The chain's CDR3 is CASSPRQGQHEQYF. Written as DNA, the CDR3 is TGTGCCAGCAGCCCCCGACAGGGGCAGCACGAGCAGTACTTC.

This sequence joins TRBV25-1 and TRBJ2-1; D not certain. The germline CDR1 and CDR2 sequences are MGHDK and SYGVNS. This CDR3 has 16 amino acids. V shed 1 base and J shed 2 bases, with 12 bases lying between them. In DNA, the CDR3 is TGTGCCAGCAGTGAATCGACATACCGGACCTACAATGAGCAGTTCTTC. Residues: CASSESTYRTYNEQFF.

The CDR3 spells CASSGSVVETQYF. CDR3 bases: TGTGCCAGCTCCGGGTCAGTCGTAGAGACCCAGTACTTC. The rearrangement links TRBV3-1 to TRBJ2-5; no reliable D call. V was clipped by 8 bases and J by 4 bases, with 14 bases between them. The CDR3 is 13 amino acids. Germline V CDR1 and CDR2: LGHDT, YNNKEL (reference sequence).

This rearrangement joins TRBV29-1 to TRBJ2-7; D is possibly TRBD1 (5 bases). This CDR3 comprises 14 residues. Germline CDR1 reads SQVTM; CDR2 reads ANQGSEA. Trimming removed 7 bases at V and 5 bases at J, with 21 bases between. This CDR3 is CSAITQGNYHEQYF. CDR3 nucleotide sequence: TGCAGCGCGATTACTCAGGGAAACTACCACGAGCAGTACTTC.

The rearrangement uses TRBV5-5 and TRBJ2-7; D is unresolved. This CDR3 is built from 14 residues. Trimming took off 2 bases at V and 4 bases at J, with 13 bases between the two ends. Germline loops: CDR1 SGHKS, CDR2 YYEKEE (reference sequence). CDR3 sequence: CASSFYSGDYEQYF. CDR3 sequence (DNA): TGTGCCAGCAGCTTCTACTCGGGCGATTACGAGCAGTACTTC.

The chain has TRBV7-2 and TRBJ2-7; 7 nucleotides match TRBD2. V dropped 1 base and J dropped 3; count of bases not matched to a gene: 6. Germline CDR1 reads SGHTA; CDR2 reads FQGNSA. The CDR3 extends over 15 amino acids. The CDR3 loop is CASSLGWEGLYEQYF. CDR3 nucleotides: TGTGCCAGCAGCTTAGGGTGGGAGGGCCTCTACGAGCAGTACTTC.

This chain uses TRBV5-4 with TRBJ2-2; 7 nucleotides match TRBD2. Germline V CDR1 and CDR2: SGHNT, YYREEE (reference sequence). V lost 0 bases, J lost 2 bases, and 4 bases stayed unmatched. The CDR3 is made up of 16 amino acids. CDR3 bases: TGTGCCAGCAGCTTGGACCCGGGGGGTAACACCGGGGAGCTGTTTTTT. It is translated as CASSLDPGGNTGELFF.

There are a few counts of this clonotype. The chain uses TRBV25-1 and TRBJ1-6; D call uncertain. V gave up 7 bases and J gave up 6 bases, with 13 bases separating them. CDR1 and CDR2 from the germline V gene are MGHDK and SYGVNS. This CDR3 has 14 amino acids. The CDR3 region is CASTLGSANSPLHF. The CDR3 DNA follows: TGTGCCAGCACCCTCGGATCGGCTAATTCACCCCTCCACTTT.

The chain uses TRBV3-1 and TRBJ2-1, with TRBD2 matching over 10 bases. This CDR3 has 15 residues. Germline V gene data show CDR1 as LGHDT and CDR2 as YNNKEL (reference sequence). Trimming removed 1 base from V and 10 bases from J; junction bases left unmatched: 7. The CDR3 region is CASSQAASGGSEQFF. The CDR3 bases are TGTGCCAGCAGCCAAGCGGCTAGCGGGGGTTCCGAGCAGTTCTTC.

Ten or more counts support this clonotype. J is TRBJ2-7 and V is TRBV20-1, with D tentatively TRBD1 (6 bases). The V gene's germline CDR1 is DFQATT and CDR2 SNEGSKA (reference sequence). Trimming pared 2 bases from V and 3 bases from J, leaving 20 bases between. The CDR3 sequence is 16 residues long. The CDR3 region has the DNA TGCAGTGCTAGACCTACCGACAGGAAATCGGGCTACGAGCAGTACTTC. Its translation is CSARPTDRKSGYEQYF.

This chain joins TRBV7-3 and TRBJ2-3; D not resolved. The CDR3 sequence is 14 residues long. The germline V gene has CDR1 SGHTA and CDR2 FQGTGA. V dropped 4 bases and J dropped 0 bases, with 8 bases sitting between them. The CDR3 loop reads CASSSTRSTDTQYF. The CDR3 DNA reads as TGTGCCAGCAGCTCTACACGAAGCACAGATACGCAGTATTTT.

This clonotype was counted many times. This sequence joins TRBV7-8 and TRBJ2-2; possible D gene TRBD2, 6 bases. This CDR3 region has 13 residues. Trimming pared 4 bases from V and 5 bases from J, leaving 8 bases between. CDR1 and CDR2 (germline): SGHVS, FQNEAQ. The CDR3 loop reads CASSSLATGELFF. DNA of the CDR3: TGTGCCAGCAGCTCCCTAGCGACCGGGGAGCTGTTTTTT.

This clonotype was observed many times. V is TRBV7-2 and J is TRBJ2-2; tentative D call: TRBD1 (6 bases). Trimming removed 0 bases at V and 5 bases at J, with 10 bases between. Germline V gene sequence: CDR1 SGHTA, CDR2 FQGNSA. This CDR3 is 15 amino acids long. The CDR3 nucleotides are TGTGCCAGCAGCTTAGCGTACAGGGAGACCGGGGAGCTGTTTTTT. This translates into CASSLAYRETGELFF.

The CDR3 bases are TGTGCCAGCAGCTTAGAGCCTAGCGGGAGGGGGGATGAGCAGTTCTTC. Protein sequence: CASSLEPSGRGDEQFF. The chain carries TRBV7-3 and TRBJ2-1, with 12 bases matching TRBD2. CDR3 length: 16 residues. In germline, CDR1 is SGHTA, CDR2 FQGTGA. Losses at the gene ends were 2 bases for V and 8 bases for J; bases not matched to a gene: 7.

This chain links TRBV3-1 with TRBJ1-2; TRBD1 is a possible D gene (5 bases). V dropped 2 bases and J dropped 4 bases, with 11 bases sitting between them. Per the germline V gene, CDR1 is LGHDT and CDR2 is YNNKEL (reference sequence). This CDR3 contains 14 residues. The CDR3 reads CASSQPDKIYGYTF. Written as DNA, the CDR3 is TGTGCCAGCAGCCAACCGGACAAGATCTATGGCTACACCTTC.

Many counts were recorded for this clonotype. J is TRBJ1-3 and V is TRBV6-5, with 9 bases lining up with TRBD1. The CDR3 spans 17 residues. Germline assignment: CDR1 MNHEY and CDR2 SVGAGI. Trimming at V came to 4 bases and at J to 1 base, leaving 8 bases not matched to a gene. The CDR3 DNA sequence: TGTGCCAGCAGTTGGACGGGACAGGGTTTGTCTGGAAACACCATATATTTT. This sequence encodes CASSWTGQGLSGNTIYF.

This clonotype came up a few times. The chain recombines TRBV4-1 with TRBJ2-6, with D possibly being TRBD1 (6 bases). CDR3 length equals 15 residues. Germline CDR1 reads MGHRA; CDR2 reads YSYEKL. V lost 8 bases, J lost 0 bases, and 11 bases lay in between. Written as DNA, the CDR3 is TGCGCCAGCCGACAGGCGAGCTCTGGGGCCAACGTCCTGACTTTC. Protein sequence: CASRQASSGANVLTF.